What follows is one T cell receptor (beta chain) and its context. Antigen: not known. This entry comes from a study of regulatory T cells in long-lasting Graves disease. Study-level points and caveats: With a few thousand shared public clonotypes, persistent patients exceeded new patients, who shared about a thousand.

Building of the TCR beta libraries involved iRepertoire HTBI primers and Arm-PCR of CDR3 regions. TCRdb reanalysed the multiplex PCR reads using MiXCR and keeps one entry per CDR3 protein. Here the sample spans 500,000 or so distinct CDR3 sequences, roughly 17% being singletons. Time point indicated: newly diagnosed GD, antithyroid drugs for less than 3 months. The TCR library was made from RNA that had been extracted from PBMCs in TRIzol. V was trimmed by 5 bases and J by 6 bases, leaving 14 bases between them. Germline V gene data show CDR1 as LNHDA and CDR2 as SQIVND (reference sequence). The length of the CDR3 is 14 residues. A further study also used this sample, focusing on T cells in Graves' hyperthyroidism and ophthalmopathy.

The rearrangement links TRBV19 to TRBJ1-5; no clear D. Source: peripheral blood mononuclear cells (PBMCs), taken at new diagnosis, from a patient treated with antithyroid drugs. This receptor was taken from a man aged 35-49 years with Graves disease. CDR3 residues: CASSAGRKSQPQHF. CDR3 in DNA: TGTGCCAGTAGTGCCGGGAGGAAGAGTCAGCCCCAGCATTTT.